This paragraph covers one T cell receptor (beta chain) sequence. Its cognate antigen is unknown. Clones were sequenced by immunoSEQ multiplex PCR, and TCRdb holds only the in-frame ones, with some missing. The profile shows more than 80,000 clones, around 88% of them singletons. These data belong to a study of OX40 agonist ivuxolimab in advanced cancers. Study overall: Patients were dosed intravenously with ivuxolimab at 0.01 to 10 mg/kg every 2 weeks. Study-level points and caveats: At doses 0.1 to 3.0 mg/kg, CD4+ and CD8+ clones expanded.

CDR3 size: 14 residues. V lost 7 bases and J 13 bases, leaving 24 bases between the germline ends. Germline V gene sequence: CDR1 SGHRS, CDR2 YFSETQ. The sample here was CD4+ or CD8+ T cells sorted from blood, taken in a trial of the OX40 agonist ivuxolimab. This chain uses TRBV5-1 with TRBJ2-1; D might be TRBD2 (7 bases). The TCR originated in an adult with an advanced solid tumor such as melanoma, head and neck, liver or kidney cancer. The CDR3 protein is CASRLGGDTTGQFF. As DNA, the CDR3 is TGCGCCAGCCGCCTAGGGGGGGACACCACGGGCCAGTTCTTC.